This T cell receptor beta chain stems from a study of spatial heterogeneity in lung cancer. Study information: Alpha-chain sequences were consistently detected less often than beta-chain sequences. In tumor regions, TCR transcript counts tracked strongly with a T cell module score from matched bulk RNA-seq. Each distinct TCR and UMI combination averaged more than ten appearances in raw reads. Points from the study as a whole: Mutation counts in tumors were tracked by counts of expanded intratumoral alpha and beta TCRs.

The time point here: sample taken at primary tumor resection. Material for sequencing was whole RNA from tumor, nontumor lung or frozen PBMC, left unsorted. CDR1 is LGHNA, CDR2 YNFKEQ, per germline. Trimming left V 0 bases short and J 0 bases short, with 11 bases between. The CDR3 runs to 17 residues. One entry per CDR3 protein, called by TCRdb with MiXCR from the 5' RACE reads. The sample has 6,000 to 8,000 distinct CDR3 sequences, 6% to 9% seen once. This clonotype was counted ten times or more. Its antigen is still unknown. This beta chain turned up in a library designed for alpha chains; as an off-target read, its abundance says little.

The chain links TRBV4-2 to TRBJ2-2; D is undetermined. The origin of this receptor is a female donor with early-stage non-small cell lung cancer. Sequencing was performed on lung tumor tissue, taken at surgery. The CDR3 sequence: CASSQEVAAANTGELFF. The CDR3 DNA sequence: TGTGCCAGCAGCCAAGAGGTGGCGGCCGCGAACACCGGGGAGCTGTTTTTT.